A selection of T cell receptor beta chains follows, all from one sample in a study of human T cells and chemical hapten exposure. One entry per CDR3 protein results from TCRdb running MiXCR on the RACE reads. Altogether tens of thousands of distinct CDR3 sequences are present, roughly a tenth being singletons, with the ten largest covering around 3.9%. The sequences come from whole blood, collected in connection with sensitization to the hapten diphenylcyclopropenone (DPC). The receptors were gathered from a middle-aged woman with alopecia areata. Some clones in this sample may be carry-over from other donors' samples. The conserved cysteine and the conserved F or W are not part of the CDR3 here. The order of the fields is J gene, V gene, CDR3 protein.

>TRBJ1-5|TRBV5-5
ASSRNRGQPQH
>TRBJ1-6|TRBV2
ASSRDGSPLH
>TRBJ2-3|TRBV6-2/TRBV6-3
ASTSFLPDTQY
>TRBJ1-1|TRBV12-3/TRBV12-4
ASLPGAGTEAF
>TRBJ1-2|TRBV6-2/TRBV6-3
ASSLRYGYT
>TRBJ1-4|TRBV6-6
ASSYYSGGNEKLF
>TRBJ2-5|TRBV5-4
ASSRVAGVQETQY
>TRBJ1-2|TRBV6-6
ASASPGTGGVNYGYT
>TRBJ2-7|TRBV27
ASSPRVGGIYEQY
>TRBJ1-1|TRBV5-4
ASSLGQGSGNTEAF
>TRBJ1-2|TRBV2
ASSGQGGYGYT
>TRBJ1-5|TRBV30
ALSGGSSSNQPQH
>TRBJ1-6|TRBV2
ASRADNSPLH
>TRBJ1-2|TRBV7-2
ASSLVPSRQVHGYT
>TRBJ1-5|TRBV4-2
ASSQVRGADNQPQH
>TRBJ1-1|TRBV7-9
ASSFAGSEAF
>TRBJ1-6|TRBV7-2
ASSFGQGRSPLH
>TRBJ1-1|TRBV11-2
ASRAGGRGSF
>TRBJ1-6|TRBV11-2
ASSPQLQGIGSPLH
>TRBJ2-3|TRBV5-4
ASSSRQGGDTQY
>TRBJ1-1|TRBV28
ASSLSTGAQEVAF
>TRBJ1-4|TRBV2
ASKDTGTGSEKLF
>TRBJ2-7|TRBV10-3
AISESASGGYEQY
>TRBJ2-5|TRBV14
ASNRGPSATQY
>TRBJ1-5|TRBV12-3/TRBV12-4
ASRLLQGDQPQH
>TRBJ2-7|TRBV11-1
ASSLVGGLSYEQY
>TRBJ2-1|TRBV7-2
ASSRTSFKF
>TRBJ2-7|TRBV4-3
ASSQTAGGLYEQY
>TRBJ1-2|TRBV5-5
ASRDAGYGYT
>TRBJ2-3|TRBV18
ASSPPEAVDTQY
>TRBJ2-1|TRBV11-2
ASSTDRGSEQF
>TRBJ2-4|TRBV5-1
ASSLAGRIAKNIQY
>TRBJ1-2|TRBV7-2
ASSPGGRVGYGYT
>TRBJ2-2|TRBV5-1
ASSRTRGYTGELF
>TRBJ1-2|TRBV12-3/TRBV12-4
ASSPFRDRPNYGYT
>TRBJ1-1|TRBV5-1
ASRSGTPNTEAF
>TRBJ2-6|TRBV19
ASSMGEPGANVLT
>TRBJ2-5|TRBV5-8
ASSVKETQY
>TRBJ2-1|TRBV11-2
ASSLGLVNEQF
>TRBJ2-4|TRBV6-2/TRBV6-3
ASRRGATDIQY
>TRBJ1-4|TRBV2
ASINPRTEKGKLF
>TRBJ2-3|TRBV6-5
ASSPRTSGGVSDTQY
>TRBJ1-1|TRBV7-3
ASSLSANTEAF
>TRBJ2-1|TRBV27
ASSPVGQGVFRFDEQF
>TRBJ2-3|TRBV27
ASSLEFSTADTQY
>TRBJ1-5|TRBV7-2
ASSLDGWRQPQH
>TRBJ1-1|TRBV9
ASSLGQSNTEAF
>TRBJ1-5|TRBV28
ASSFGQRGEVFQPQH
>TRBJ1-1|TRBV4-3
ASSQDTEWGREAF
>TRBJ2-7|TRBV20-1
SAIPQLAEAYEQY
>TRBJ2-3|TRBV7-8
ASSPAGARADTQY
>TRBJ2-7|TRBV5-1
ASSSRIGTGAFSSYEQY
>TRBJ1-1|TRBV7-9
ASREQKAGAF
>TRBJ1-5|TRBV19
ASSINTVNQPQH